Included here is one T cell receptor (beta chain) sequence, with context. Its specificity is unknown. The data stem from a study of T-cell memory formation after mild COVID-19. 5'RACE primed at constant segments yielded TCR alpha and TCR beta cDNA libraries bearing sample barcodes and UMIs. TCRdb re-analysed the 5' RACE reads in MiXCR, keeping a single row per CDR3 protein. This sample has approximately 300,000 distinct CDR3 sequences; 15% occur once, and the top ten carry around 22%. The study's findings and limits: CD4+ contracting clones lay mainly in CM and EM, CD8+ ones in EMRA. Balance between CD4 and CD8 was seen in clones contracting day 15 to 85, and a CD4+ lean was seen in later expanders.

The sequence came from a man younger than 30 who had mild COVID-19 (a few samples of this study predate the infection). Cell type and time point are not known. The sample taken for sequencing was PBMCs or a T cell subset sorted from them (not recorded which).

The CDR3 spells CASSLGLAGGPWETQYF. CDR3 in DNA: TGCGCCAGCAGCTTGGGTCTCGCGGGGGGGCCCTGGGAGACCCAGTACTTC. The J gene is TRBJ2-5, the V gene TRBV5-1; 9 bases agree with TRBD2. V lost 0 bases to trimming and J lost 5 bases; unmatched junction nucleotides: 11. Germline CDR1 is SGHRS and CDR2 is YFSETQ. There are 17 residues in the CDR3.